This record concerns one T cell receptor (beta chain) sequence. Its cognate antigen has yet to be identified. No clone much larger than this one lies a single base away; base qualities are absent. The same CDR3 arises from other DNA sequences in this sample as well. Whole blood was collected in K2EDTA tubes by collaborating institutions according to the institutions' own protocols. For TCRbeta analysis, collaborators shipped samples as frozen whole blood, isolated PBMCs, or DNA extracted from either of those sample types. The V and J ends are trimmed by 4 bases and 0 bases, leaving 10 bases between them. The CDR3 runs 14 residues from the cysteine to the phenylalanine. Only the CDR3 portion is preserved as DNA: 42 bases, with reading frame beginning at the first base. For CDR1 and CDR2, the germline V gene lists SGDLS and YYNGEE. TCRbeta CDR3 regions were amplified from genomic DNA using the immunoSEQ Assay, a bias-controlled multiplex PCR. Turning to the authors' computational methods: Within the assay, amplification of reference gene primers was used to estimate how many nucleated cells each sample contained. To quantify the absolute abundance of each unique TCRbeta CDR3 rearrangement, sequence reads were collapsed and filtered. For each sample, productive Simpson clonality was calculated as the square root of Simpson's diversity index across productive rearrangements. TCRdb took over this immuneACCESS table, retaining in-frame rearrangements with V and J assigned. Such tables are incomplete; in checked studies, under half of the missing clones stem from an unresolved V gene, and the remainder is unexplained. The V and J calls and the clone size are those of that table, but D and trimming were determined from the DNA. The sample table lists around 140,000 clones, approximately 82% of them with a count of one. The top ten constitute approximately 1.4% of the sample.

The entry originates in a study of blood T cell repertoires in COVID-19 (dated by TCRdb to about 2020). Regarding the complete study: Samples from collaborators originated in the United States, Italy and Spain and spanned both the acute and convalescent phases of COVID-19. Nearly every sample came with metadata listing a de-identified subject ID, COVID-19 status, age in years and sex. Samples were obtained from the ongoing ImmuneRACE study (first 160 participants) and from 950 to 1,500 subjects provided by 6 global collaborators. The prospective study material was composed of cDNA or gDNA derived from T cells, B-cell-depleted T cells, or PBMCs. The dataset comprised deeply sampled blood TCRbeta repertoires from subjects exposed to, actively infected with, or recovered from COVID-19. The repertoires were released in a freely available public database intended as a resource for research on the immune response to SARS-CoV-2. Where available, HLA class I and class II types were taken from metadata supplied by the sample provider and were not determined by assay-based typing. Summary of the overall study and its limitations: The amount of clinical and demographic metadata varied by source and participant and was provided uncurated.

The sequenced material came from peripheral blood. The source is a human donor in a cohort sampled during active COVID-19. The chain is assembled from TRBV9 and TRBJ1-2, and the D gene may be TRBD1, 6 bases matching. The CDR3 amino acid sequence is: CASSPDRTNYGYTF. The sequence in DNA is TGTGCCAGCAGCCCGGACAGAACTAACTATGGCTACACCTTC.